This T cell receptor beta chain was obtained from a study of cytomegalovirus exposure and HLA in healthy donors. Study-level results: Altogether, about 160 TCR beta chains were recorded as cytomegalovirus-associated.

PCR amplification relied on 60 Vbeta primers (plus 13 Jbeta primers). The method was immunoSEQ multiplex PCR; TCRdb's version includes in-frame clones alone and lacks a portion of them. The top ten hold around 2% of the sample, which has about 160,000 clones, around 86% seen once. Worth noting for this clone: Its cognate antigen is unknown.

J lost 4 bases, V lost 1 base, and 10 bases had no gene match. This CDR3 is built from 17 residues. In germline, CDR1 is SGDLS, CDR2 YYNGEE. The V and J genes are TRBV9 and TRBJ2-3; TRBD2 matches at 9 bases. The sample taken for sequencing was PBMCs. The clonotype was recovered from a human donor in good health. This chain's CDR3 is CASSVSGLAGRADTQYF. The CDR3 DNA reads TGTGCCAGCAGCGTATCCGGTCTAGCGGGGAGAGCAGATACGCAGTATTTT.